This TCR beta chain was sequenced in a study of T cells after yellow fever vaccination. In the study overall: Some fractions had low cell numbers, and these were prepared with SMART-Seq v4 Ultra Low Input.

Conversion of TCR transcripts into cDNA relied on 5'RACE template switching, which added a universal primer site and UMIs. TCRdb independently ran MiXCR on the 5' RACE reads; one entry per CDR3 protein. The table includes a few hundred thousand distinct CDR3 sequences, around 4.1% detected once. To note about this clonotype: Its antigen is unidentified.

The CDR3 consists of 16 residues. Germline-derived CDR1 and CDR2 are LNHDA and SQIVND (reference sequence). Germline trimming cut 4 bases from V and 4 bases from J; bases unmatched to any gene: 11. Study-wide results and caveats: A secondary response was less intense yet reached its peak sooner, at day 5 versus 15.

This TCR came from a man between 18 and 29 years old who received the YFV17D yellow fever vaccine. The V gene is TRBV19, the J gene TRBJ2-3, with 7 bases that match TRBD2. The material sequenced was PBMCs, taken 5 days after the yellow fever booster vaccination. CDR3 protein: CASSRLKRGLSDTQYF. CDR3 coding DNA: TGTGCCAGTAGTAGACTCAAGCGGGGCCTTTCAGATACGCAGTATTTT. Full variable domain (outside the CDR3, taken from reference TRBV19 and TRBJ2-3): DGGITQSPKYLFRKEGQNVTLSCEQNLNHDAMYWYRQDPGQGLRLIYYSQIVNDFQKGDIAEGYSVSREKKESFPLTVTSAQKNPTAFYLCASSRLKRGLSDTQYFGPGTRLTVL.